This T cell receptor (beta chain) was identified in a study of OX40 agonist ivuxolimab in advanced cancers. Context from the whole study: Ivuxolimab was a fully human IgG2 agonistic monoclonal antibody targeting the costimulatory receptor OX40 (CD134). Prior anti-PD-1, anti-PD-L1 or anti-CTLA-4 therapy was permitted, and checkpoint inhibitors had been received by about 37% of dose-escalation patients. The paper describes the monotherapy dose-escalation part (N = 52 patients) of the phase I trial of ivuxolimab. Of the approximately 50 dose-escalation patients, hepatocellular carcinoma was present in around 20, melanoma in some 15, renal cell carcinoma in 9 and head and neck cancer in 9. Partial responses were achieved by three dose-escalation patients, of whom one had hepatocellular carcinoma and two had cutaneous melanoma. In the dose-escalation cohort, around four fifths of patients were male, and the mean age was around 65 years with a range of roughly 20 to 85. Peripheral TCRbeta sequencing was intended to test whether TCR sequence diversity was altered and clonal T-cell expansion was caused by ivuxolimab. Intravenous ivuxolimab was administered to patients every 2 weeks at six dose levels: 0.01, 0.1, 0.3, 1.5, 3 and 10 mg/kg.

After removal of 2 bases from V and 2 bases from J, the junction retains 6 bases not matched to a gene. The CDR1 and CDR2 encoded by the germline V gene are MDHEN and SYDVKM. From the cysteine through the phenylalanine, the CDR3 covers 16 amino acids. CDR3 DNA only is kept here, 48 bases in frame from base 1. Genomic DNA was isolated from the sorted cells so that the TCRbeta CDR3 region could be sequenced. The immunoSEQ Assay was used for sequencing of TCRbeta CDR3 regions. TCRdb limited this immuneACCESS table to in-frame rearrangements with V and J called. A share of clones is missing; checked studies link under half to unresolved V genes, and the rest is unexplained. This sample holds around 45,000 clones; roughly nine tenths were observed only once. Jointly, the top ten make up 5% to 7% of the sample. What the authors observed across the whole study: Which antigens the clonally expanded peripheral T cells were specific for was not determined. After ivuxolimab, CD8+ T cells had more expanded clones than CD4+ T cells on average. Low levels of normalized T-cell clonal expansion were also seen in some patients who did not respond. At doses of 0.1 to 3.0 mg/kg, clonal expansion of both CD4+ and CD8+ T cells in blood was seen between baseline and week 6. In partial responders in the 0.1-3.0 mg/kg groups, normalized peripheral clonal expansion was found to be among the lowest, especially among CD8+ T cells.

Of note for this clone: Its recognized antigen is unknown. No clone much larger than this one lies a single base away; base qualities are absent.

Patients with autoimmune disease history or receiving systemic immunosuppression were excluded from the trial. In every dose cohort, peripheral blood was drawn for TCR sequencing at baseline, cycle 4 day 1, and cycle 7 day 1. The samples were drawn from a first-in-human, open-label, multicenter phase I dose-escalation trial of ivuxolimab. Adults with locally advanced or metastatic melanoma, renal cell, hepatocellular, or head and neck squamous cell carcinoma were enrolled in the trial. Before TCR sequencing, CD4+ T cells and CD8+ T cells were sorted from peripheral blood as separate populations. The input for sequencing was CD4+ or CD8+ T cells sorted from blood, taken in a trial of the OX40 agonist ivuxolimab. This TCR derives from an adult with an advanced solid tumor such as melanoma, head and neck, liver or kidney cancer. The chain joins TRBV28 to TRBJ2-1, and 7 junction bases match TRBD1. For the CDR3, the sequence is CASSLRGQVTYNEQFF. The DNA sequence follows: TGTGCCAGCAGTTTACGTGGACAGGTAACCTACAATGAGCAGTTCTTC.